These 5 T cell receptor beta chains originate from one sample sequenced in a study of OX40 agonist ivuxolimab in advanced cancers. The method was immunoSEQ multiplex PCR; TCRdb's version includes in-frame clones alone and lacks a portion of them. This table holds 70,000 to 95,000 clones, about 91% found once. Sequencing was performed on CD4+ or CD8+ T cells sorted from blood, taken in a trial of the OX40 agonist ivuxolimab. The receptors stem from an adult with an advanced solid tumor such as melanoma, head and neck, liver or kidney cancer.

This chain connects TRBV5-1 to TRBJ2-5; 9 nucleotides match TRBD1. The junction had 5 bases not matched to a gene; V was cut back by 0 bases and J by 2 bases. The germline gives CDR1 SGHRS, CDR2 YFSETQ. The CDR3 length is 16 residues. CDR3 coding DNA: TGCGCCAGCAGCTTGGGGACAGGGGTGCGTCAAGAGACCCAGTACTTC. Encoded protein: CASSLGTGVRQETQYF.

The chain is built from TRBV6-4 and TRBJ2-6; D is possibly TRBD1 or TRBD2 (7 bases each). This CDR3 has 17 amino acids. Germline V lookup: CDR1 MRHNA, CDR2 SNTAGT. Trimming pared 3 bases from V and 1 base from J, leaving 13 bases between. The CDR3 sequence: CASSETGRGSGANVLTF. For the CDR3, the DNA is TGTGCCAGCAGTGAGACAGGGAGGGGGTCTGGGGCCAACGTCCTGACTTTC.

The V and J genes are TRBV18 and TRBJ2-2; D is uncertain. Trimming cost V 2 bases and J 2 bases, with 6 bases left between them. CDR1 is KGHSH, CDR2 LQKENI, per germline. This CDR3 comprises 14 residues. CDR3 sequence: CASSPGVNTGELFF. DNA of the CDR3: TGTGCCAGCTCACCAGGAGTAAACACCGGGGAGCTGTTTTTT.

The chain carries TRBV19 and TRBJ1-5; a weak D match, TRBD1 (6 bases). The CDR3 sequence is 15 residues long. V was shortened by 5 bases and J by 0 bases, with 11 bases between the two germline ends. Germline CDR1 reads LNHDA; CDR2 reads SQIVND (reference sequence). In nucleotides, the CDR3 is TGTGCCAGTAGTCAAGGGGGGTATAGCAATCAGCCCCAGCATTTT. Its protein product is CASSQGGYSNQPQHF. The whole variable domain, remainder taken from reference TRBV19 and TRBJ1-5, is DGGITQSPKYLFRKEGQNVTLSCEQNLNHDAMYWYRQDPGQGLRLIYYSQIVNDFQKGDIAEGYSVSREKKESFPLTVTSAQKNPTAFYLCASSQGGYSNQPQHFGDGTRLSIL.

This clone was seen just once. This chain links TRBV6-5 with TRBJ2-1; D gene uncertain. V lost 4 bases to trimming and J lost 4 bases, with 11 bases between them. The CDR3 loop spans 14 amino acids. Germline CDR1 is MNHEY and CDR2 is SVGAGI. In DNA, the CDR3 is TGTGCCAGCAGTTTGCAGTGGGGTTACAATGAGCAGTTCTTC. It is translated as CASSLQWGYNEQFF.